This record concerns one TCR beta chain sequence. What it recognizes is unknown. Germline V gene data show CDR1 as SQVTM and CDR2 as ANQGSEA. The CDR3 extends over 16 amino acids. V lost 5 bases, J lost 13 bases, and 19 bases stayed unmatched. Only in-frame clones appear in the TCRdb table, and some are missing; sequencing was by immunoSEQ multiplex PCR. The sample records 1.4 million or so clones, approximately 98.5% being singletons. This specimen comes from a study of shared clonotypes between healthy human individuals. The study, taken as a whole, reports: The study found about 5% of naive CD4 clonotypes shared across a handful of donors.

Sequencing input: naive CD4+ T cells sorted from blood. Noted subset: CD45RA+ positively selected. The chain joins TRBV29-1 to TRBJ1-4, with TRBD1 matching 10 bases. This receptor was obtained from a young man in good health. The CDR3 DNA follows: TGCAGCGTTAGACCACCGACAGGGGGCATACCGGATAGACTGTTTTTT. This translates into CSVRPPTGGIPDRLFF.